The 7 T cell receptor beta chains listed next were all sequenced from one sample in a study of persistence of HIV-infected CD4 T cells. This nonspecific control used anti-CD3/anti-CD28 bead stimulation of CD4+ T cells. Responding CD4+ T cells were sorted by upregulation of both CD40 ligand and CD69. The immunoSEQ assay was version 4, run in survey mode. The protocol was immunoSEQ multiplex PCR, while the TCRdb copy is restricted to in-frame clones and leaves out a portion. Among about 46,000 clones listed, 85% to 90% were seen once. For these TCRs, the target antigens are not known. The specimen was CD4+ T cells sorted from PBMCs after roughly 20-hour stimulation, collected from a patient who received antiretroviral therapy. These receptors were obtained from an adult woman with HIV who was CMV-seropositive.

The chain has TRBV12-3 or TRBV12-4 and TRBJ2-1; weak D call: TRBD1 (6 bases). V dropped 6 bases and J dropped 6 bases, with 9 bases sitting between them. The CDR3 has 12 amino acids. This CDR3 reads CASRTGINEQFF. The CDR3 coding sequence is TGTGCCAGCAGAACAGGGATCAATGAGCAGTTCTTC.

V and J are TRBV7-8 and TRBJ2-2; D is unresolved. Germline CDR1 reads SGHVS; CDR2 reads FQNEAQ. The V and J ends lost 1 base and 6 bases respectively, with 12 bases between them. The CDR3 is 15 amino acids. CDR3 bases: TGTGCCAGCAGCTTAGACCATGGATTGCCCGGGGAGCTGTTTTTT. Protein: CASSLDHGLPGELFF.

The V call is TRBV19, the J call TRBJ1-5; D is undetermined. The CDR3 covers 16 residues. V lost 6 bases to trimming and J lost 0 bases, with 15 bases between them. CDR1 is LNHDA and CDR2 is SQIVND in the germline V gene (reference sequence). CDR3 DNA: TGTGCCAGTAGAGGAACACACCAATATAGCAATCAGCCCCAGCATTTT. Translation: CASRGTHQYSNQPQHF. The full variable domain, with the rest looked up from reference TRBV19 and TRBJ1-5, is DGGITQSPKYLFRKEGQNVTLSCEQNLNHDAMYWYRQDPGQGLRLIYYSQIVNDFQKGDIAEGYSVSREKKESFPLTVTSAQKNPTAFYLCASRGTHQYSNQPQHFGDGTRLSIL.

This clone was seen a handful of times. The rearrangement uses TRBV9 and TRBJ2-3, with D uncertain. The V end was cut by 0 bases, the J end by 6 bases, with 8 bases between. The CDR3 covers 13 residues. The germline gives CDR1 SGDLS, CDR2 YYNGEE. CDR3 coding DNA: TGTGCCAGCAGCGTAGGAACGAAGGATACGCAGTATTTT. Protein: CASSVGTKDTQYF.

This clone was seen a handful of times. This rearrangement joins TRBV9 to TRBJ2-2; D possibly uses TRBD1 or TRBD2 (5 bases each). V lost 2 bases to trimming and J lost 7 bases, with 15 bases between them. This CDR3 has 15 residues. Germline V gene lookup returns CDR1 SGDLS and CDR2 YYNGEE. The CDR3 spells CASSVTGSQGGELFF. The CDR3 bases are TGTGCCAGCAGCGTTACGGGGTCCCAGGGCGGGGAGCTGTTTTTT.

This rearrangement joins TRBV2 to TRBJ2-7; no firm D call. V was clipped by 6 bases and J by 1 base, with 10 bases between them. This CDR3 contains 13 residues. Germline loops: CDR1 SNHLY, CDR2 FYNNEI. In DNA form, the CDR3 reads TGTGCCAGCAGAGGGTTCGCATCCTACGAGCAGTACTTC. Amino acids: CASRGFASYEQYF.

This clone has just one count. The rearrangement joins TRBV28 to TRBJ1-2; weak D call: TRBD1 (5 bases). The germline gives CDR1 MDHEN, CDR2 SYDVKM. V lost 6 bases to trimming and J lost 0 bases, with 14 bases between them. CDR3 length equals 15 residues. The chain's CDR3 is CASSPAGTPNYGYTF. The CDR3, as DNA: TGTGCCAGCAGCCCCGCAGGGACGCCTAACTATGGCTACACCTTC.